One T cell receptor (beta chain) is described in this entry. The record originates from a study of T cell responses to AZD1222 COVID-19 vaccine. This CDR3 has 15 residues. The trim removed 4 bases at V and 4 bases at J, leaving 6 bases unmatched. Germline loops: CDR1 LNHDA, CDR2 SQIVND (reference sequence). Generated by immunoSEQ multiplex PCR, the TCRdb table keeps only in-frame clones and is missing some. The data show about 120,000 clones, approximately 85% seen once. Specimen: peripheral blood, collected on day 0 of AZD1222 vaccination. This TCR derives from an adult in good health. V is TRBV19 and J is TRBJ2-2, with TRBD1 matching 7 bases. In nucleotides, the CDR3 is TGTGCCAGTAGTAGACTAACAGGGGCCACCGGGGAGCTGTTTTTT. Protein sequence: CASSRLTGATGELFF.